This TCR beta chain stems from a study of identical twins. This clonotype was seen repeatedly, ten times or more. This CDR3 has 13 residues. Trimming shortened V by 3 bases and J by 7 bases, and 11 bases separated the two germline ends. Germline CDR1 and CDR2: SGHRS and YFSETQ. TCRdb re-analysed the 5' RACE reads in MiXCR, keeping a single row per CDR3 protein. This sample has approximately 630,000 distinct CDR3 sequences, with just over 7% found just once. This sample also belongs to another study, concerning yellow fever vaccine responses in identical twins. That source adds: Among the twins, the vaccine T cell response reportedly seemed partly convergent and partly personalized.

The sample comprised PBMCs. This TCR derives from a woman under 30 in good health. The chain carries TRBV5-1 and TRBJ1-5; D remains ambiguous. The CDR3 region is CASSYGSGQPQHF. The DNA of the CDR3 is TGCGCCAGCAGCTACGGCAGTGGGCAGCCCCAGCATTTT.